This T cell receptor (beta chain) was sequenced for a study of monozygotic twins with inflammatory bowel disease. The CDR3 is 19 residues long. Per germline, CDR1 MNHEY and CDR2 SVGAGI. With the 5' RACE reads reprocessed, TCRdb shows one record per CDR3 protein and no DNA. This sample's clone table lists around 97,000 distinct CDR3 sequences. This TCR was sampled from a human donor with ulcerative colitis or Crohn's disease, or a healthy co-twin of an affected twin (not recorded which). The gene calls are TRBV6-5 and TRBJ2-1; TCRdb returns TRBD1, unconfirmable since there is no DNA. Material for sequencing was blood. CDR3 protein: CASSWTGPGGFGSYNEQFF.